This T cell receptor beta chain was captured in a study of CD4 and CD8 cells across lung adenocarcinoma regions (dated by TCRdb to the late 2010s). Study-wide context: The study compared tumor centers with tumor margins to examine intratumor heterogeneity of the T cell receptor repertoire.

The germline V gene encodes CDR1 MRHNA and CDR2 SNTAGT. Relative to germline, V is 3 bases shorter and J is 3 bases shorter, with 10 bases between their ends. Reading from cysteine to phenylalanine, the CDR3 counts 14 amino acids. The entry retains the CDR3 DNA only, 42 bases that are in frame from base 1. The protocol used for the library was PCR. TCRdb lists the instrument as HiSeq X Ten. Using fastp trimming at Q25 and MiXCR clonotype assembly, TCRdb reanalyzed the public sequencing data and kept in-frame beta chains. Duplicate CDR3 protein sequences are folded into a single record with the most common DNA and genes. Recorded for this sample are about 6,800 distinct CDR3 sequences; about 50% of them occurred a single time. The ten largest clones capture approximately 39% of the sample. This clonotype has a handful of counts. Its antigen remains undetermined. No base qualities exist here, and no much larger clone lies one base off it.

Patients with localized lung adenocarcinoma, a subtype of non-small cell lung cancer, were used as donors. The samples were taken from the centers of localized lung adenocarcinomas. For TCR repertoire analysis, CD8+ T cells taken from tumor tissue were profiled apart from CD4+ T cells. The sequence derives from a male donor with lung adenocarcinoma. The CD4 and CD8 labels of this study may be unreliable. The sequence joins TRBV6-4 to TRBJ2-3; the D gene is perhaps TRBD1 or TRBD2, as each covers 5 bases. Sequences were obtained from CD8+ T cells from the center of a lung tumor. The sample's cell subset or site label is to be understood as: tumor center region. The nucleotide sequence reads TGTGCCAGCAGTGAGGGGGAGAATACAGATACGCAGTATTTT. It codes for CASSEGENTDTQYF.